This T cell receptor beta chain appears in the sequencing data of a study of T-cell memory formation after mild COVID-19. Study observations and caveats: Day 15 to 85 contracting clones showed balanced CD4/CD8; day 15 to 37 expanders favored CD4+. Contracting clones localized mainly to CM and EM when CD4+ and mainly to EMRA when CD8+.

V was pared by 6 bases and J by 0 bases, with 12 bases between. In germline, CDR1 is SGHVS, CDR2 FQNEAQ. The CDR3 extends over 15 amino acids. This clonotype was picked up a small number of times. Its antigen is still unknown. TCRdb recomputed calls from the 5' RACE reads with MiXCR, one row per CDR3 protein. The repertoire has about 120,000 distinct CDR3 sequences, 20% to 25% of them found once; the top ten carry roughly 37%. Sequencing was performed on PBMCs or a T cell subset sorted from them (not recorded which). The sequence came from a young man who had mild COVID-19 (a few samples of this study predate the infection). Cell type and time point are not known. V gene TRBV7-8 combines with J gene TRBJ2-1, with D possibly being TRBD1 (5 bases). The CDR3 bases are TGTGCCAGCAGGGAGACAGTCTTCTCCTACAATGAGCAGTTCTTC. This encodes CASRETVFSYNEQFF.